This note documents a single T cell receptor (beta chain) sequence. Antigen specificity is unknown. The data derive from a study of graft-versus-host responses after intestinal transplantation. Study-level information: Uniformly, recipients were administered anti-thymocyte globulin induction with subsequent tacrolimus and steroids for three to four years.

Broader study findings: Circulating GvH clones peaking coincided with falling HvG clones soon after transplant. GvH clones turned up in recipient marrow; some had shown up first in ileum or blood. The presence of high graft-versus-host to host-versus-graft clonal ratios in allografts characterized patients with graft-donor T cell macrochimerism.

The protocol was immunoSEQ multiplex PCR, while the TCRdb copy is restricted to in-frame clones and leaves out a portion. Seen here are more than 85,000 clones, approximately 80% observed once, and the top ten hold around 0.8%. The germline CDR1 and CDR2 sequences are MGHRA and YSYEKL. Trimming stripped 1 base from V and 8 bases from J, with 15 bases between. CDR3 length: 15 residues. Specimen: unstimulated CD4+ T cells sorted from spleen or lymph node cells, collected before intestinal transplant. This TCR was recovered from a human donor who received an intestinal transplant. The rearrangement uses TRBV4-1 and TRBJ2-4; D possibly corresponds to TRBD1 (6 bases). The CDR3 protein is CASSQVAWGRDIQYF. For the CDR3, the DNA is TGCGCCAGCAGCCAAGTTGCATGGGGGCGAGACATTCAGTACTTC.